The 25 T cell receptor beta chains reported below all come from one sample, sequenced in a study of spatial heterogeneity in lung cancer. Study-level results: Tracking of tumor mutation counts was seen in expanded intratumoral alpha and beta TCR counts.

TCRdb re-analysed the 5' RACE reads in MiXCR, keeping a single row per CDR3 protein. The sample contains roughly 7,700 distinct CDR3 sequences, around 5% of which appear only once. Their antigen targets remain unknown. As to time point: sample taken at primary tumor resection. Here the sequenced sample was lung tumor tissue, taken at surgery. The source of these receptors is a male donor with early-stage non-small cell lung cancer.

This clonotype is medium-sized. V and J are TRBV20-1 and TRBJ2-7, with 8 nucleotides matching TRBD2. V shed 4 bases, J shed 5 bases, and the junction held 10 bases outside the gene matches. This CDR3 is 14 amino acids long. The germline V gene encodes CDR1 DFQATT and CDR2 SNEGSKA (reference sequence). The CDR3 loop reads CSAISERGINEQYF. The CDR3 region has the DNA TGCAGTGCTATCTCGGAGCGGGGGATAAACGAGCAGTACTTC.

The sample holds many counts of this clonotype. The CDR3 spells CSVSLPDRVDYEQYF. The CDR3 DNA reads TGCAGCGTTTCACTCCCTGACAGGGTTGACTACGAGCAGTACTTC. The rearrangement uses TRBV29-1 and TRBJ2-7; TRBD1 agrees at 7 bases. The CDR3 length is 15 residues. Unmatched junction bases numbered 13, after V lost 5 bases and J lost 3 bases. The germline V gene has CDR1 SQVTM and CDR2 ANQGSEA.

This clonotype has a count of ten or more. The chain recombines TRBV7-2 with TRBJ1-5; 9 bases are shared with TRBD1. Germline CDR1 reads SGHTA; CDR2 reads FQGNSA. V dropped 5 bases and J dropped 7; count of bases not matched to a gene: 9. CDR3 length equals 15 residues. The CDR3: CASSLQTGGGQPQHF. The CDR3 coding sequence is TGTGCCAGCAGCCTACAGACAGGGGGAGGACAGCCCCAGCATTTT.

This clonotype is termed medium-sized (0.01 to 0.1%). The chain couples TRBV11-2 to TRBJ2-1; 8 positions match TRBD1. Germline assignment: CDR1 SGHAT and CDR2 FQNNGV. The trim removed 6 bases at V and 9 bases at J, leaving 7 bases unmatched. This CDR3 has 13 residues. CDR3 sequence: CASSNQGAGEQFF. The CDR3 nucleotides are TGTGCCAGCAGTAATCAGGGGGCGGGTGAGCAGTTCTTC.

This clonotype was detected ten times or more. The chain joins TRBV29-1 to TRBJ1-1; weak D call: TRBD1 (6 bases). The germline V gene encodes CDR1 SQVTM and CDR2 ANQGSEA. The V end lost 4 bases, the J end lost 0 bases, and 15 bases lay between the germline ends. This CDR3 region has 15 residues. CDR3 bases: TGCAGCGTTGGAAAGTCAGGGGACTTGAACACTGAAGCTTTCTTT. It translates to CSVGKSGDLNTEAFF.

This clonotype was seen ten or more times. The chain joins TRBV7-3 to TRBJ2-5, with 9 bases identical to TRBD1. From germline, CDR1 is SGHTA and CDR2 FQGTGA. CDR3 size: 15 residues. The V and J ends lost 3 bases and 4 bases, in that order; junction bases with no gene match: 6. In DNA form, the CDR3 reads TGTGCCAGCAGCTTGACAGGGGGGACATTAGAGACCCAGTACTTC. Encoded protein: CASSLTGGTLETQYF. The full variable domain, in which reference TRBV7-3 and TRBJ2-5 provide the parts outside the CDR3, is GAGVSQTPSNKVTEKGKYVELRCDPISGHTALYWYRQSLGQGPEFLIYFQGTGAADDSGLPNDRFFAVRPEGSVSTLKIQRTERGDSAVYLCASSLTGGTLETQYFGPGTRLLVL.

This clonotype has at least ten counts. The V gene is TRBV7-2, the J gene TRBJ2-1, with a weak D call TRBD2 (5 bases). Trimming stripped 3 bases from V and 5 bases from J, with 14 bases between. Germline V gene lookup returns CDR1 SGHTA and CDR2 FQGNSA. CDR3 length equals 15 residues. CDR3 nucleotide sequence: TGTGCCAGCAGCTTTGGGAGTAGTTCCCACAATGAGCAGTTCTTC. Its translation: CASSFGSSSHNEQFF. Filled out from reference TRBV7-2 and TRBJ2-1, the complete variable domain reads GAGVSQSPSNKVTEKGKDVELRCDPISGHTALYWYRQSLGQGLEFLIYFQGNSAPDKSGLPSDRFSAERTGGSVSTLTIQRTQQEDSAVYLCASSFGSSSHNEQFFGPGTRLTVL.

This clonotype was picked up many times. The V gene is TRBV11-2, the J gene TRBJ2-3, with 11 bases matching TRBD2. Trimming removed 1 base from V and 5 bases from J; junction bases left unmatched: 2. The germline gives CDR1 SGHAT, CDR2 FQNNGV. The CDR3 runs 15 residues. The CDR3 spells CASSLVLAGVDTQYF. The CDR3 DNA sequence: TGTGCCAGCAGCTTAGTACTAGCGGGAGTAGATACGCAGTATTTT.

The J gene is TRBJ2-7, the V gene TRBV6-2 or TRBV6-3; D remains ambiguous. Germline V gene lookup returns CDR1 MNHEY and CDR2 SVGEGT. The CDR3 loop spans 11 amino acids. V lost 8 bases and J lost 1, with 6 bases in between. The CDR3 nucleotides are TGTGCCAGCGGTGGGTCCTACGAGCAGTACTTC. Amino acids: CASGGSYEQYF.

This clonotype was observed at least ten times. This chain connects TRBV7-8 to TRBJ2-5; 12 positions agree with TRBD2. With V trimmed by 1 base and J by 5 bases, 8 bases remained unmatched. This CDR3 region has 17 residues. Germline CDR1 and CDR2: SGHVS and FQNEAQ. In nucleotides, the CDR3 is TGTGCCAGCAGCTTAGTGAGACTAGCGGGAGACTTCGAGACCCAGTACTTC. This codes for CASSLVRLAGDFETQYF.

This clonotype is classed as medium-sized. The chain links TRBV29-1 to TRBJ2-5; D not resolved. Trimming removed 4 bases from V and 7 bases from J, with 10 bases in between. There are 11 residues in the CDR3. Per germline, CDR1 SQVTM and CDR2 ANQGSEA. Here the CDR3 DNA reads TGCAGCGTTGCCCCTCAGGCGACCCAGTACTTC. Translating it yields CSVAPQATQYF. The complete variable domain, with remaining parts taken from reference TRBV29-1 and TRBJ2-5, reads SAVISQKPSRDICQRGTSLTIQCQVDSQVTMMFWYRQQPGQSLTLIATANQGSEATYESGFVIDKFPISRPNLTFSTLTVSNMSPEDSSIYLCSVAPQATQYFGPGTRLLVL.

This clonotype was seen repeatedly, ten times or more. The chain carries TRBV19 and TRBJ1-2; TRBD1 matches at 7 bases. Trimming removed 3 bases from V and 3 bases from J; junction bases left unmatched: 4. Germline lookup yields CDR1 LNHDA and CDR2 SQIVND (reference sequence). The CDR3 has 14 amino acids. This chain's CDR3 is CASSIQGGDYGYTF. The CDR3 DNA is TGTGCCAGTAGTATCCAGGGGGGAGACTATGGCTACACCTTC. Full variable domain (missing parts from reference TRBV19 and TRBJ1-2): DGGITQSPKYLFRKEGQNVTLSCEQNLNHDAMYWYRQDPGQGLRLIYYSQIVNDFQKGDIAEGYSVSREKKESFPLTVTSAQKNPTAFYLCASSIQGGDYGYTFGSGTRLTVV.

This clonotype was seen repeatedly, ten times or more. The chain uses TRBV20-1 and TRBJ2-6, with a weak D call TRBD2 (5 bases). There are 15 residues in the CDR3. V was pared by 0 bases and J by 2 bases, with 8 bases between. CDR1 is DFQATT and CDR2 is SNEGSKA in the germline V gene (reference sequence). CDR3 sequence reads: CSARDPGAGANVLTF. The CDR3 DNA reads TGCAGTGCTAGAGATCCCGGGGCTGGGGCCAACGTCCTGACTTTC.

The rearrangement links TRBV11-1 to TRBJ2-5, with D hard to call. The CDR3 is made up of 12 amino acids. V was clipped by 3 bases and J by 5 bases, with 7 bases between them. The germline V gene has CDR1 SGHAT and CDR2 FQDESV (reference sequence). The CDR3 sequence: CASSFSPETQYF. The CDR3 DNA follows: TGTGCCAGCAGCTTCTCGCCCGAGACCCAGTACTTC.

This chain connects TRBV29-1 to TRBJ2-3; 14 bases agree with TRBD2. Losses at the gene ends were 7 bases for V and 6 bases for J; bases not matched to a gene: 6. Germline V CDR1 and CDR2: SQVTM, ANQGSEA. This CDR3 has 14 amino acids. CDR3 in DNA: TGCAGCGCCCGGACTAGCGGGGGGTCCGATACGCAGTATTTT. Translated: CSARTSGGSDTQYF.

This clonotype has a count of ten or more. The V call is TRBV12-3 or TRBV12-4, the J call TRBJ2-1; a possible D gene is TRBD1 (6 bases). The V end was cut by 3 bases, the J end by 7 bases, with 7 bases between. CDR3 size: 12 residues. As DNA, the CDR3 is TGTGCCAGCAGTTTCCAGGGGAATGAGCAGTTCTTC. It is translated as CASSFQGNEQFF.

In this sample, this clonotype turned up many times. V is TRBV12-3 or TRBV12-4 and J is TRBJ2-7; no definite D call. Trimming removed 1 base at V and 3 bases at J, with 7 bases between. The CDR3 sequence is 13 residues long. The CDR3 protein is CASSLGQIYEQYF. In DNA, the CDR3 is TGTGCCAGCAGTTTAGGGCAGATCTACGAGCAGTACTTC.

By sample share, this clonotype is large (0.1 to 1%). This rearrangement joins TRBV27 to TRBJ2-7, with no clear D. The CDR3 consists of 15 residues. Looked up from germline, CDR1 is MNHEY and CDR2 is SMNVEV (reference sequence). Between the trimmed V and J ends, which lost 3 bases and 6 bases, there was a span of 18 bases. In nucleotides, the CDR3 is TGTGCCAGCAGTTTTTCCGGACCCTCCCCGACCGAGCAGTACTTC. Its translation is CASSFSGPSPTEQYF.

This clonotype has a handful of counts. CDR3 region: CSARDLGGTSGSPSYEQYF. The DNA for the CDR3 is TGCAGTGCTAGAGATCTAGGAGGGACTAGCGGGAGTCCATCCTACGAGCAGTACTTC. This chain links TRBV20-1 with TRBJ2-7; TRBD2 agrees at 14 bases. This CDR3 has 19 residues. With V trimmed by 0 bases and J by 1 base, 11 bases remained unmatched. The V gene's germline CDR1 is DFQATT and CDR2 SNEGSKA (reference sequence).

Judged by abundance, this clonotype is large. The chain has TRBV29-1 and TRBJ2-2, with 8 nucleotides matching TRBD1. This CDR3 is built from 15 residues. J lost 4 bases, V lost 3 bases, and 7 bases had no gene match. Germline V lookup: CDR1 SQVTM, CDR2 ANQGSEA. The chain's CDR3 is CSVEPGQGGTGELFF. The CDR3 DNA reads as TGCAGCGTTGAGCCCGGACAGGGAGGCACCGGGGAGCTGTTTTTT.

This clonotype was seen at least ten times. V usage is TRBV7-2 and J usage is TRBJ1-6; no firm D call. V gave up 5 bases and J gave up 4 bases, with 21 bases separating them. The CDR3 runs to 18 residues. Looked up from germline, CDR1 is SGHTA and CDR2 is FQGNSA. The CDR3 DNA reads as TGTGCCAGCAGCCTCGTGGATCTAAGCCCCACTTATAATTCACCCCTCCACTTT. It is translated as CASSLVDLSPTYNSPLHF.

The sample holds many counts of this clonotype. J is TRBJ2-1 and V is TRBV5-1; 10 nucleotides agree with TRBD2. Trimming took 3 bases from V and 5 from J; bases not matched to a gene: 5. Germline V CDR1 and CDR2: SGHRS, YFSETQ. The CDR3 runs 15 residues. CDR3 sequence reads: CASSSGLAVNNEQFF. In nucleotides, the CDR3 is TGCGCCAGCAGCTCAGGACTAGCGGTTAACAATGAGCAGTTCTTC.

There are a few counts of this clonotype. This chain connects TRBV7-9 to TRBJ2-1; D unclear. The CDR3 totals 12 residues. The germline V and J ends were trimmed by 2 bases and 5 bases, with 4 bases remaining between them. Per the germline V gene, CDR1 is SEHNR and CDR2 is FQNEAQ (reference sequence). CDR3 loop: CASSLLDNEQFF. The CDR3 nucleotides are TGTGCCAGCAGCTTACTAGACAATGAGCAGTTCTTC.

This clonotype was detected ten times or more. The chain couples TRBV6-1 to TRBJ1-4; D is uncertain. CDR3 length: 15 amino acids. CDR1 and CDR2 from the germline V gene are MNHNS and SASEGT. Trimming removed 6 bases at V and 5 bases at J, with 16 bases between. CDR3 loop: CASSPREYANEKLFF. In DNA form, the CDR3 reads TGTGCCAGCAGCCCAAGGGAGTATGCCAATGAAAAACTGTTTTTT.

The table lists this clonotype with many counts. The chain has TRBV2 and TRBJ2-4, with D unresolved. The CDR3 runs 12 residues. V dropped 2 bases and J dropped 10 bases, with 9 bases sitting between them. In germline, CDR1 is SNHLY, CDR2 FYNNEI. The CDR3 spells CASSELIRIQYF. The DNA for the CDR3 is TGTGCCAGCAGTGAACTAATAAGGATTCAGTACTTC.